A single T cell receptor beta chain is shown here with its context. The entry originates in a study of shared clonotypes between healthy human individuals. Study-wide background: Three plates were used per donor for CD4 naive, three for CD4 memory, two for CD8 naive and one for CD8 memory.

Germline V gene lookup returns CDR1 SGHTA and CDR2 FQGTGA. The CDR3 length is 17 residues. J gave up 2 bases and V 2 bases, and 9 bases lay outside the gene matches. Profiling relied on immunoSEQ multiplex PCR, and the TCRdb table lists in-frame clones only, not all of them. The repertoire consists of fewer than 3 million clones, with roughly 90% occurring once and the leading ten covering 0.37%. Among the donors, all were Caucasian adults who lived in Nashville, Tennessee. The V gene is TRBV7-3, the J gene TRBJ2-3, with 8 positions matching TRBD2. This sequence was found in a man aged 18-30 years in good health. Some clones in this sample may be carry-over from other donors' samples. Source material: naive CD4+ T cells from PBMCs. The sample's subset: CD45RA+ positively selected. The CDR3 DNA follows: TGTGCCAGCAGCTTATTTTCCGCGGGAGGACCCACAGATACGCAGTATTTT. It encodes CASSLFSAGGPTDTQYF.